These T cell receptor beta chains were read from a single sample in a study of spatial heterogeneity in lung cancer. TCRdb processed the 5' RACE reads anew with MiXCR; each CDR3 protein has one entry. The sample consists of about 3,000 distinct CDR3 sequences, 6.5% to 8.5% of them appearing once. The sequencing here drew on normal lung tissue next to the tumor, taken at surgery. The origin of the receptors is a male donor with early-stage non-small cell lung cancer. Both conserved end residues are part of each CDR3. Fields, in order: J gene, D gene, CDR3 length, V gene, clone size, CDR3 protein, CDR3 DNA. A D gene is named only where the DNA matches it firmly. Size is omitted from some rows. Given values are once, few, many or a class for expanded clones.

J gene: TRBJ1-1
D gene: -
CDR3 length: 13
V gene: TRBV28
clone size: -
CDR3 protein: CASSSTAPREAFF
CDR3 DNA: TGTGCCAGCAGTTCGACAGCCCCAAGGGAAGCTTTCTTT

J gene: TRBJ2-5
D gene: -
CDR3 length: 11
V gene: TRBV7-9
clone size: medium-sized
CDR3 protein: CASSNQETQYF
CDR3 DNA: TGTGCCAGCAGTAACCAAGAGACCCAGTACTTC

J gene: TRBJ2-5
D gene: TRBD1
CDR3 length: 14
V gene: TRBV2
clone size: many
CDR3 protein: CASLRDRGQETQYF
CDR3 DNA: TGTGCCAGCCTCCGGGACAGGGGGCAAGAGACCCAGTACTTC

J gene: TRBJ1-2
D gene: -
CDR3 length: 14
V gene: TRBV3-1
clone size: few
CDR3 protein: CASSQVPEQYGYTF
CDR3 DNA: TGTGCCAGCAGCCAAGTGCCTGAACAGTATGGCTACACCTTC

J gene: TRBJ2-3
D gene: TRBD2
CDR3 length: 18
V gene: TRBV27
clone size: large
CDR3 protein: CASSSRRLAGDVPDTQYF
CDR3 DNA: TGTGCCAGCAGTTCCCGACGACTAGCGGGAGACGTCCCAGATACGCAGTATTTT

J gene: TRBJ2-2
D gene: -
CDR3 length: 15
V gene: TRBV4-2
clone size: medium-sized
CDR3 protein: CASSQVMASPGELFF
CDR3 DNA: TGTGCCAGCAGCCAAGTTATGGCTAGCCCCGGGGAGCTGTTTTTT

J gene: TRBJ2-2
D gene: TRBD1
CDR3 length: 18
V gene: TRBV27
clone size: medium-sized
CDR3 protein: CASSALGQGARNTGELFF
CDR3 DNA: TGTGCCAGCAGTGCCCTGGGGCAGGGGGCGAGGAACACCGGGGAGCTGTTTTTT

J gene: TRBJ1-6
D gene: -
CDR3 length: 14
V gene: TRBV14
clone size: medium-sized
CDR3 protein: CASTRTGRGSPLHF
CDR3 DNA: TGTGCCAGCACCAGAACAGGGAGAGGCTCACCCCTCCACTTT

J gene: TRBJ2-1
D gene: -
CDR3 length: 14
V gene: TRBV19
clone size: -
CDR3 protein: CASSHRGSYNEQFF
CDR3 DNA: TGTGCCAGTAGCCACCGGGGCTCCTACAATGAGCAGTTCTTC

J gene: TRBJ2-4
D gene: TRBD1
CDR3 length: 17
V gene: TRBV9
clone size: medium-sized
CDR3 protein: CASSTAPGGFSKNIQYF
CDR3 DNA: TGTGCCAGCAGCACCGCGCCAGGGGGCTTTTCCAAAAACATTCAGTACTTC

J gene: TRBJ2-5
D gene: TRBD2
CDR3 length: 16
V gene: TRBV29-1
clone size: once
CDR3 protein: CSVQGLAGGYQETQYF
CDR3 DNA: TGCAGCGTCCAGGGACTAGCGGGAGGGTACCAAGAGACCCAGTACTTC

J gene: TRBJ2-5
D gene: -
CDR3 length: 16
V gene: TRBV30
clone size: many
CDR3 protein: CAWSQEWASVQETQYF
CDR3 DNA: TGTGCCTGGAGTCAAGAATGGGCCTCGGTCCAAGAGACCCAGTACTTC

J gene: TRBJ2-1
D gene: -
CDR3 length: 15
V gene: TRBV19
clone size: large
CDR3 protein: CASSIGPDTYNEQFF
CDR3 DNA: TGTGCCAGTAGTATAGGCCCCGACACCTACAATGAGCAGTTCTTC

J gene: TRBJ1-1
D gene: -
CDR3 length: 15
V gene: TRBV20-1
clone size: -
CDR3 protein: CSARPGGNRNTEAFF
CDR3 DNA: TGCAGTGCTAGACCCGGGGGGAATCGGAACACTGAAGCTTTCTTT

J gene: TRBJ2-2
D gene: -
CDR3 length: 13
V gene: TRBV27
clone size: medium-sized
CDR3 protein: CASSPRGGGELFF
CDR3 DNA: TGTGCCAGCAGCCCCCGAGGGGGCGGGGAGCTGTTTTTT

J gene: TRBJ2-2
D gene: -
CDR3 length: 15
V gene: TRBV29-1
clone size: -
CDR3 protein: CSAGGGTENTGELFF
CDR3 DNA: TGCAGCGCTGGGGGCGGGACAGAGAACACCGGGGAGCTGTTTTTT

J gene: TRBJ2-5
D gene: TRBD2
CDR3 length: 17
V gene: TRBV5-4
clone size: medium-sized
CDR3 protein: CASSQTGAGGLEETQYF
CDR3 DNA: TGTGCCAGCAGCCAAACGGGTGCGGGGGGGTTGGAGGAGACCCAGTACTTC

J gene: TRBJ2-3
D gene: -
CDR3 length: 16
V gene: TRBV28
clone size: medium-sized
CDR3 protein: CASSLGASVITDTQYF
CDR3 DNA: TGTGCCAGCAGTTTAGGAGCTAGCGTGATCACAGATACGCAGTATTTT

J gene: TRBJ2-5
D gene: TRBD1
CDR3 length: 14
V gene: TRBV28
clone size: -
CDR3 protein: CASSTRDSQETQYF
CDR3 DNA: TGTGCCAGCAGTACCAGGGACAGTCAAGAGACCCAGTACTTC

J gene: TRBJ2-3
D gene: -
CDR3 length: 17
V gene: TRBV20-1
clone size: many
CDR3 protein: CSARDQTSGTSTDTQYF
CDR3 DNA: TGCAGTGCTAGAGATCAAACTAGTGGTACCAGCACAGATACGCAGTATTTT

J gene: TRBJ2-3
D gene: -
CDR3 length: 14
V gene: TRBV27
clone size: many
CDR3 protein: CASSLSRSTDTQYF
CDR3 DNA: TGTGCCAGCAGTTTATCAAGGAGCACAGATACGCAGTATTTT

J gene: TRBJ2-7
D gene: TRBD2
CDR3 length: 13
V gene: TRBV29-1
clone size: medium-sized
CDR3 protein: CSGRTSGSHEQYF
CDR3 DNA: TGCAGCGGGAGGACTAGCGGGAGCCACGAGCAGTACTTC

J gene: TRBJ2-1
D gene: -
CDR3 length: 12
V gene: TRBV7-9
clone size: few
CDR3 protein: CASSLVGTEQFF
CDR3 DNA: TGTGCCAGCAGCTTGGTCGGTACCGAGCAGTTCTTC

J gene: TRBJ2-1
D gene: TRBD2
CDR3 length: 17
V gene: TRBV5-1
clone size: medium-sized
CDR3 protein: CASSPRTSGETYNEQFF
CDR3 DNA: TGCGCCAGCAGCCCTAGGACTAGCGGGGAGACCTACAATGAGCAGTTCTTC

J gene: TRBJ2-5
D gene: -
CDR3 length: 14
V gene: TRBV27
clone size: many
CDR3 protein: CASSLEQGTETQYF
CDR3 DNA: TGTGCCAGCAGTCTAGAGCAGGGTACGGAGACCCAGTACTTC

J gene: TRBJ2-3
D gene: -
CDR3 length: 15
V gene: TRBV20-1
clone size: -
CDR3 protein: CSVVVPHLGTDTQYF
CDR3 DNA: TGCAGTGTCGTAGTCCCCCACCTAGGCACAGATACGCAGTATTTT

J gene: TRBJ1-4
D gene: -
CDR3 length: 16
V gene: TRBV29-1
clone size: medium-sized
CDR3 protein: CSVPDSTGGSNEKLFF
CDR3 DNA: TGCAGCGTTCCCGACAGCACGGGGGGTTCTAATGAAAAACTGTTTTTT

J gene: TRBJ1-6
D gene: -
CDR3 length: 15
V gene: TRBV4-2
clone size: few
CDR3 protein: CASSQDTGTNSPLHF
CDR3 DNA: TGTGCCAGCAGCCAAGATACAGGGACCAATTCACCCCTCCACTTT

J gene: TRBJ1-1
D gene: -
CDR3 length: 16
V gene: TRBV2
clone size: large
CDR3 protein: CASSADPGAPNTEAFF
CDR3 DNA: TGTGCCAGCAGCGCTGACCCAGGGGCACCGAACACTGAAGCTTTCTTT

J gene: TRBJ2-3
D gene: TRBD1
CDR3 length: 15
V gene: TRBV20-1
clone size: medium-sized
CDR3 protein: CSARTGQGRTDTQYF
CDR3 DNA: TGCAGTGCTAGGACGGGACAGGGTCGGACAGATACGCAGTATTTT

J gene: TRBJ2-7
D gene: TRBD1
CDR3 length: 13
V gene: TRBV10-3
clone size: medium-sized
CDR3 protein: CAISTGDSYEQYF
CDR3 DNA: TGTGCCATCAGCACAGGGGACTCCTACGAGCAGTACTTC

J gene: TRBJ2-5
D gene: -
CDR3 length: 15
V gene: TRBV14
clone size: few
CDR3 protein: CASSHLGRPQETQYF
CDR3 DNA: TGTGCCAGCAGCCACCTGGGACGGCCCCAAGAGACCCAGTACTTC

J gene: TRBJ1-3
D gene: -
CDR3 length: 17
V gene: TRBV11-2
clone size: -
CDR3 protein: CASSRNVPGGSGNTIYF
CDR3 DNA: TGTGCCAGCAGCAGGAACGTTCCGGGGGGCTCTGGAAACACCATATATTTT

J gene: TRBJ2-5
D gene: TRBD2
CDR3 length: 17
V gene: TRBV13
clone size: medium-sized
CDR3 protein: CASNSSSGLAVQETQYF
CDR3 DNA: TGTGCCAGCAACTCGTCTTCGGGACTAGCGGTCCAAGAGACCCAGTACTTC

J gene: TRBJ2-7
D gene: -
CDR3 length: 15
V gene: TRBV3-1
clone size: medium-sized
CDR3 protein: CASSQVPASSYEQYF
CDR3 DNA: TGTGCCAGCAGCCAAGTTCCAGCCTCCTCCTACGAGCAGTACTTC

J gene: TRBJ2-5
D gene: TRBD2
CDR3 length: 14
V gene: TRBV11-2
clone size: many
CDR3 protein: CASSWGGEKETQYF
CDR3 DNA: TGTGCCAGCAGCTGGGGGGGGGAGAAAGAGACCCAGTACTTC

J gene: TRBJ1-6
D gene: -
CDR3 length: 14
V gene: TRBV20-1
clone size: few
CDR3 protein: CSAREQGEVSPLHF
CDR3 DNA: TGCAGTGCTAGAGAACAGGGTGAGGTCTCACCCCTCCACTTT

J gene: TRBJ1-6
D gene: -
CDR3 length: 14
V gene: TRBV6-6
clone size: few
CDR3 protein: CASSNRASDSPLHF
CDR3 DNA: TGTGCCAGCAGCAACCGGGCCTCGGATTCACCCCTCCACTTT

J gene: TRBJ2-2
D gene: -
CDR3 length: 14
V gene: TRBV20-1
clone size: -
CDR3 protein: CSARVSINTGELFF
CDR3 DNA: TGCAGTGCTAGAGTTTCGATCAACACCGGGGAGCTGTTTTTT

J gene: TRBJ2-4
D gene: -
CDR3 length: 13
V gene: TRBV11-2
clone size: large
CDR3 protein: CASSLFRGDIQYF
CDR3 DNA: TGTGCCAGCAGCTTATTCAGGGGTGACATTCAGTACTTC

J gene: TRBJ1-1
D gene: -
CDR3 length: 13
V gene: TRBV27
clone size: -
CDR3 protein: CASRYLGETEAFF
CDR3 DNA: TGTGCCAGCAGGTATCTAGGGGAAACTGAAGCTTTCTTT

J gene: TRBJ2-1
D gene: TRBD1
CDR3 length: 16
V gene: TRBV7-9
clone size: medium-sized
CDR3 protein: CASSQNTGASYNEQFF
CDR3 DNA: TGTGCCAGCAGCCAAAACACAGGGGCCTCCTACAATGAGCAGTTCTTC

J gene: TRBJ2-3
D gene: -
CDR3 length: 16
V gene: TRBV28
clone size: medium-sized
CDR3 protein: CASSSNQGEVTDTQYF
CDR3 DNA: TGTGCCAGCAGCTCAAATCAGGGGGAGGTCACAGATACGCAGTATTTT

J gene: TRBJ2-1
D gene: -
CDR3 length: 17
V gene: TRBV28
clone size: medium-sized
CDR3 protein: CASTLTSTRGSYNEQFF
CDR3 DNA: TGTGCCAGCACCCTGACTAGCACCAGGGGGTCCTACAATGAGCAGTTCTTC

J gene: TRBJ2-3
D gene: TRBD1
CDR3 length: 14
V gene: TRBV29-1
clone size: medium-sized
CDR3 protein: CSVNRDRGTDTQYF
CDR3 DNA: TGCAGCGTTAACCGGGACAGGGGCACAGATACGCAGTATTTT

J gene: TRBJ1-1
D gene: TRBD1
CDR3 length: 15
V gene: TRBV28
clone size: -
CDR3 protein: CASSFVAGGNTEAFF
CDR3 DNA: TGTGCCAGCAGTTTTGTTGCAGGGGGTAACACTGAAGCTTTCTTT

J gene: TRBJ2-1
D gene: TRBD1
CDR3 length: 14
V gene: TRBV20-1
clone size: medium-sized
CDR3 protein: CSATNPRGRNEQFF
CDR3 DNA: TGCAGTGCCACCAACCCAAGGGGGCGCAATGAGCAGTTCTTC

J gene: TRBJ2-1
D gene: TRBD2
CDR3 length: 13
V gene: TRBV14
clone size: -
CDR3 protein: CASSQDALAGQFF
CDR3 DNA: TGTGCCAGCAGCCAAGATGCGCTAGCGGGACAGTTCTTC

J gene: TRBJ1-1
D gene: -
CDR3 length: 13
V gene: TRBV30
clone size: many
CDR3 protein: CASARPQNTEAFF
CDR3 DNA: TGTGCCTCGGCCAGGCCGCAAAACACTGAAGCTTTCTTT

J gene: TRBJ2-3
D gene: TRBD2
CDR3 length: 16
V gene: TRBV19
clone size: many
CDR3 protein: CASTIVLAGPTDTQYF
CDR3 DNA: TGTGCCAGTACAATCGTGTTAGCGGGACCCACAGATACGCAGTATTTT

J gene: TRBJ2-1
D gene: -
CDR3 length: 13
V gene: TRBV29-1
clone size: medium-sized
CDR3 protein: CSVNIGGAAEQFF
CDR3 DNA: TGCAGCGTTAATATCGGCGGGGCGGCTGAGCAGTTCTTC

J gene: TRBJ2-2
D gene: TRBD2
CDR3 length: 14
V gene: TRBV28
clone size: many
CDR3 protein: CASSLAGYTGELFF
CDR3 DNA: TGTGCCAGCAGCCTAGCGGGATATACCGGGGAGCTGTTTTTT

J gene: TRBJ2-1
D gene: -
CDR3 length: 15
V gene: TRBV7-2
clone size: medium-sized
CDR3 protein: CASSLIGLSYNEQFF
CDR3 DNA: TGTGCCAGCAGCTTAATAGGGCTTTCCTACAATGAGCAGTTCTTC

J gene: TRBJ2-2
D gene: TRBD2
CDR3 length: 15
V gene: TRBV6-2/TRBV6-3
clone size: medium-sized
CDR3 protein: CASSQTSGSTGELFF
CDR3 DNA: TGTGCCAGCAGCCAGACTAGCGGGAGCACCGGGGAGCTGTTTTTT

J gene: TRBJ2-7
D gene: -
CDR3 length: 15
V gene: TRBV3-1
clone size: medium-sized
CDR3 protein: CASSQDGGPRSEQYF
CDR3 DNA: TGTGCCAGCAGCCAAGACGGGGGGCCCCGGAGCGAGCAGTACTTC

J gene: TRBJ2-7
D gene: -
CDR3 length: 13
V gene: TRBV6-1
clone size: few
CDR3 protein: CATSTGSSYEQYF
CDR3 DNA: TGTGCCACCTCGACAGGAAGCTCCTACGAGCAGTACTTC

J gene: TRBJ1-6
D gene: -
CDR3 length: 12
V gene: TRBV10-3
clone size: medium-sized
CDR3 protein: CAISDPALPLHF
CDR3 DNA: TGTGCCATCAGTGACCCAGCTTTACCCCTCCACTTT

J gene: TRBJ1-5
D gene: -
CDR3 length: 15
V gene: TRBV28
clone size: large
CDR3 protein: CASSFEGAGSQPQHF
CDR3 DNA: TGTGCCAGCAGTTTTGAAGGGGCAGGGAGTCAGCCCCAGCATTTT